The clone carrying this T cell receptor beta chain has more than one count but fewer than ten. This sample was taken from a study of blood T cells in healthy people across ages. The germline CDR1 and CDR2 sequences are SGHTA and FQGNSA. This CDR3 comprises 14 residues. V lost 5 bases and J lost 4, with 9 bases in between. The use of a sample-barcoded 5' primer and a J-beta primer mix characterized a second PCR of roughly 6 to 11 cycles. In TCRdb, the 5' RACE reads were re-called with MiXCR into one record per CDR3 protein. The sample gives over 1,300,000 distinct CDR3 sequences, around 59% of which show up once; 6.5% to 8.5% is in the top ten.

The sample comprised blood. J is TRBJ1-6 and V is TRBV7-2; a weak D match, TRBD1 (6 bases). The sequence came from a young man in good health. Written as DNA, the CDR3 is TGTGCCAGCAGCCTGGGGGCGTATAATTCACCCCTCCACTTT. It encodes CASSLGAYNSPLHF.